The rows below give T cell receptor beta chains drawn from one sample of a study of identical twins. TCRdb reprocessed the 5' RACE reads with MiXCR, giving one entry per CDR3 protein. The sample has 200,000 to 250,000 distinct CDR3 sequences; under 10% are singletons. These data were also filed under a second study, of yellow fever vaccine responses in identical twins.

The sequencing input was memory (CD45RO+) T cells sorted from blood. Receptors were obtained from a woman aged 18-30 years in good health. Both conserved end residues are part of each CDR3. The order of the fields is V gene, D gene, J gene, clone size, CDR3 DNA, CDR3 protein. A D gene is named only where the DNA matches it firmly. Expanded clones are given a class, and other clones once, few, many or no size at all.

>TRBV7-3|TRBD1|TRBJ2-2|.
TGTGCCAGCAGCTTAATGGGACAGGGGAGGCTGTTTTTT
CASSLMGQGRLFF
>TRBV12-5|TRBD1|TRBJ2-1|many
TGTGCTAGTGGTTTGGTATTAGACAGGGGATCCTACAATGAGCAGTTCTTC
CASGLVLDRGSYNEQFF
>TRBV5-1|TRBD2|TRBJ2-1|many
TGCGCCAGCAGCCGGGGGCGGGGGGGCCCCTATGAGCAGTTCTTC
CASSRGRGGPYEQFF
>TRBV6-2/TRBV6-3|TRBD2|TRBJ2-7|many
TGTGCCAGCAGCATGACTAGCGGGAGCTACGAGCAGTACTTC
CASSMTSGSYEQYF
>TRBV29-1|.|TRBJ2-5|many
TGCAGCGTAGCATACAGGGAGGGGGAGACCCAGTACTTC
CSVAYREGETQYF
>TRBV7-7|TRBD2|TRBJ2-1|few
TGTGCTAGCAGTAGGACTAGCGGGATGTACAATGAGCAGTTCTTC
CASSRTSGMYNEQFF
>TRBV12-3/TRBV12-4|TRBD2|TRBJ2-5|many
TGTGCCAGCAGTTGGGATCTAGCGGGACAAGAGACCCAGTACTTC
CASSWDLAGQETQYF
>TRBV5-1|.|TRBJ1-2|.
TGCGCCAGCAGCGAGGGGGGAGCCCTTACCGGGGGCTACACCTTC
CASSEGGALTGGYTF
>TRBV11-2|TRBD1|TRBJ1-2|many
TGTGCCAGCAGCAAGGGACAGCCACTCTACTATGGCTACACCTTC
CASSKGQPLYYGYTF
>TRBV9|.|TRBJ2-5|few
TGTGCCAGCAGCCCCGCGGACCTCGTGAAGACCCAGTACTTC
CASSPADLVKTQYF
>TRBV2|TRBD2|TRBJ2-3|few
TGTGCCAGCAGCTACACTAGCGGGAGGACTCAATCGACATCTGATACGCAGTATTTT
CASSYTSGRTQSTSDTQYF
>TRBV7-8|TRBD1|TRBJ2-1|few
TGTGCCAGCAGCTTAGTGCTGCGGAACGACAGGGGGCCCTACAATGAGCAGTTCTTC
CASSLVLRNDRGPYNEQFF
>TRBV11-1|TRBD2|TRBJ2-5|few
TGTGCCAGCAGCGATGGGAGGGGTTCGAGGGTACAAGAGACCCAGTACTTC
CASSDGRGSRVQETQYF
>TRBV6-2/TRBV6-3|TRBD1|TRBJ2-1|few
TGTGCCAGCAGCCAGCCGGGACAGGCCTACAATGAGCAGTTCTTC
CASSQPGQAYNEQFF
>TRBV12-3/TRBV12-4|.|TRBJ1-5|.
TGTGCCAGCAGAGACAGGCACAATCAGCCCCAGCATTTT
CASRDRHNQPQHF
>TRBV18|.|TRBJ2-7|.
TGTGCCAGCTCACCCCGGGACGTTTCCTACGAGCAGTACTTC
CASSPRDVSYEQYF
>TRBV20-1|TRBD2|TRBJ2-1|few
TGCAGTGCTAGAGGAGGGCCTAGCGGGAAGGGGAATGAGCAGTTCTTC
CSARGGPSGKGNEQFF
>TRBV28|.|TRBJ2-7|many
TGTGCCAGCAGTTTAAACATAGGCAGTCCCTACGAGCAGTACTTC
CASSLNIGSPYEQYF
>TRBV7-2|TRBD2|TRBJ2-7|many
TGTGCCAGCAGCTTGGGACTAGCGGGGGGCGAGCAGTACTTC
CASSLGLAGGEQYF
>TRBV3-1|.|TRBJ2-7|many
TGTGCCAGCAGCCCCTCTCGGGACTTCTCCTACGAGCAGTACTTC
CASSPSRDFSYEQYF
>TRBV29-1|TRBD1|TRBJ1-2|many
TGCAGCGCTATACCGGGACAGGGTTCCTCCTATGGCTACACCTTC
CSAIPGQGSSYGYTF
>TRBV4-1|.|TRBJ2-1|.
TGCGCCAGCAGCCAAGGACAGGCGGGGCACAATGAGCAGTTCTTC
CASSQGQAGHNEQFF
>TRBV3-1|.|TRBJ1-1|few
TGTGCCAGCAGACGGCAGGGAAAGGGCACTGAAGCTTTCTTT
CASRRQGKGTEAFF
>TRBV11-2|.|TRBJ2-3|.
TGTGCCAGCAGCTTAGAGCGACAGGCCACAGATACGCAGTATTTT
CASSLERQATDTQYF
>TRBV5-1|TRBD1|TRBJ1-2|many
TGCGCCAGCAGCGCTTTCCCGGGACAGGCCAACTATGGCTACACCTTC
CASSAFPGQANYGYTF
>TRBV20-1|.|TRBJ1-2|many
TGCAGTGCGGGGCCGCTGGTAGTAGGCTACACCTTC
CSAGPLVVGYTF
>TRBV2|TRBD1|TRBJ2-7|many
TGTGCCAGCACAAGGGACAGGATCTCCTACGAGCAGTACTTC
CASTRDRISYEQYF
>TRBV7-2|.|TRBJ2-7|few
TGTGCCAGCAGCCCGAAGGGGCAGGCCGAGCAGTACTTC
CASSPKGQAEQYF
>TRBV7-9|.|TRBJ2-1|many
TGTGCCAGCAGCGATACTAGCCCCGGGTCCTACAATGAGCAGTTCTTC
CASSDTSPGSYNEQFF
>TRBV5-4|TRBD1|TRBJ2-5|.
TGTGCCAGCAGCCCCACAGGGGGAGAGACCCAGTACTTC
CASSPTGGETQYF
>TRBV6-5|.|TRBJ2-7|few
TGTGCCAGCATTACCACCCCGCCACAGTCTTACGAGCAGTACTTC
CASITTPPQSYEQYF
>TRBV29-1|.|TRBJ2-1|many
TGCAGCGTTGACGGGCCGGGTTACAATGAGCAGTTCTTC
CSVDGPGYNEQFF
>TRBV2|.|TRBJ2-3|many
TGTGCCAGCAGTCGGAAAGAGGCGAACACAGATACGCAGTATTTT
CASSRKEANTDTQYF
>TRBV6-1|.|TRBJ1-1|many
TGTGCCAGCAGTGACACCTGGAACACTGAAGCTTTCTTT
CASSDTWNTEAFF
>TRBV18|TRBD1|TRBJ2-7|.
TGTGCCAGCTCACGCGAGGGACAGTCGCTACTCTACGAGCAGTACTTC
CASSREGQSLLYEQYF
>TRBV7-9|.|TRBJ2-1|few
TGTGCCAGCGCGCCGGAGGGGGGGTCCTACAATGAGCAGTTCTTC
CASAPEGGSYNEQFF
>TRBV20-1|.|TRBJ1-5|many
TGCAGTGCCTGGGACGGTAGCAATCAGCCCCAGCATTTT
CSAWDGSNQPQHF
>TRBV6-5|TRBD1|TRBJ2-5|.
TGTGCCAGCAGTTACTCACTCAGGGGGTGGGAAGAGACCCAGTACTTC
CASSYSLRGWEETQYF
>TRBV30|.|TRBJ2-1|many
TGTGCCTCGCGACTACTAGGCCCCAATGAGCAGTTCTTC
CASRLLGPNEQFF
>TRBV6-2/TRBV6-3|.|TRBJ2-2|many
TGTGCCAGCAGTAACGCGGGGGCGGACACCGGGGAGCTGTTTTTT
CASSNAGADTGELFF
>TRBV28|.|TRBJ1-2|few
TGTGCCAGCAGTTTATTAGATTCGGGCTACACCTTC
CASSLLDSGYTF
>TRBV6-2/TRBV6-3|TRBD2|TRBJ2-3|few
TGTGCCAGCAGTTACTGGACTAGCGGGGGGGCCGGAGATACGCAGTATTTT
CASSYWTSGGAGDTQYF
>TRBV7-2|TRBD2|TRBJ2-7|.
TGTGCCAGCAGCTTGTCGAGCGGGAGCTACGAGCAGTACTTC
CASSLSSGSYEQYF
>TRBV7-9|.|TRBJ1-1|.
TGTGCCAGCAGCTCCCCCAGGACCCAAGCTTTCTTT
CASSSPRTQAFF
>TRBV27|TRBD1|TRBJ2-7|.
TGTGCCAGCAGTTCGACAGGGCTTGAGCAGTACTTC
CASSSTGLEQYF
>TRBV6-6|.|TRBJ2-3|few
TGTGCCAGCAGACTCCCTGTTGGAGATACGCAGTATTTT
CASRLPVGDTQYF
>TRBV7-7|TRBD2|TRBJ2-3|.
TGTGCTAGCAGCTTAGGCCCCCAGGGCGGGGGAAGCACAGATACGCAGTATTTT
CASSLGPQGGGSTDTQYF
>TRBV12-5|.|TRBJ1-1|few
TGTGCTAGTGGGATGACACAGAACACTGAAGCTTTCTTT
CASGMTQNTEAFF
>TRBV6-2/TRBV6-3|.|TRBJ1-2|many
TGTGCCAGCAGTTACTCCGGCCTACGTAACTATGGCTACACCTTC
CASSYSGLRNYGYTF
>TRBV7-2|.|TRBJ2-7|few
TGTGCCAGCAGCTTAGATCCGGGTTTCGAGCAGTACTTC
CASSLDPGFEQYF
>TRBV5-1|.|TRBJ1-1|few
TGCGCCAGCAGTTACCGGTCTACGGAACGCGGAGCTTTCTTT
CASSYRSTERGAFF
>TRBV20-1|.|TRBJ2-5|many
TGCAGTGCTAGAGGAGGTGCGGGGCAAGAGACCCAGTACTTC
CSARGGAGQETQYF
>TRBV29-1|.|TRBJ2-3|many
TGCAGCGTTGACTCCCTGGGGTTAGATACGCAGTATTTT
CSVDSLGLDTQYF
>TRBV12-5|.|TRBJ2-4|many
TGTGCTAGTGGTTTGGTACCCCTCAGGGCTACTGCCAAAAACATTCAGTACTTC
CASGLVPLRATAKNIQYF
>TRBV6-5|.|TRBJ2-3|few
TGTGCCAGCAGTTATGATTCTGTTCCCGGAGATACGCAGTATTTT
CASSYDSVPGDTQYF
>TRBV6-5|.|TRBJ1-5|.
TGTGCCAGCAGTTCTCGGGGACGCAATCAGCCCCAGCATTTT
CASSSRGRNQPQHF